Listed below are T cell receptor beta chains from one sample, sequenced in a study of cytomegalovirus exposure and HLA in healthy donors. Sequencing used immunoSEQ multiplex PCR; TCRdb keeps in-frame clones, though not all of them. Of approximately 110,000 clones in the sample, around three quarters were seen once. Sequenced material: PBMCs. The receptors originated from a man aged 35 to 55 in good health and CMV-seronegative. Each CDR3 is given with its conserved first and last residue. The D gene is left open where the match is weak. Expanded clones get a size class; other rows say once, few or many, or leave the size out.

v_gene,abundance,d_gene,j_gene,CDR3aa,CDR3nt
TRBV30,.,.,TRBJ1-1,CAWSVRQENTEAFF,TGTGCCTGGAGTGTACGACAGGAGAACACTGAAGCTTTCTTT
TRBV7-2,.,TRBD2,TRBJ2-1,CASSLGGTSGRYEQFF,TGTGCCAGCAGCTTAGGTGGGACTAGCGGACGGTATGAGCAGTTCTTC
TRBV5-4,.,.,TRBJ2-2,CASSLIPGGTTGELFF,TGTGCCAGCAGCTTGATACCAGGGGGGACCACCGGGGAGCTGTTTTTT
TRBV27,.,.,TRBJ2-7,CASRRLYEQYF,TGTGCCAGCAGGCGGCTCTACGAGCAGTACTTC
TRBV4-3,.,TRBD2,TRBJ2-7,CASSQVGGTSGRHEQYF,TGCGCCAGCAGCCAAGTGGGGGGGACTAGCGGGCGTCACGAGCAGTACTTC
TRBV29-1,few,.,TRBJ2-1,CSVESAWGDYNEQFF,TGCAGCGTTGAATCTGCTTGGGGGGACTACAATGAGCAGTTCTTC
TRBV4-1,once,.,TRBJ1-5,CASSIGAGSNQPQHF,TGCGCCAGCAGCATAGGGGCAGGTAGCAATCAGCCCCAGCATTTT
TRBV9,.,.,TRBJ1-1,CASSPLSPFVAFF,TGTGCCAGCAGCCCCCTGTCCCCTTTTGTGGCTTTCTTT
TRBV7-2,.,TRBD1,TRBJ1-1,CASSFTLGQDEAFF,TGTGCCAGCAGCTTCACCCTCGGACAGGATGAAGCTTTCTTT
TRBV6-1,.,.,TRBJ2-5,CASSEDARGTQYF,TGTGCCAGCAGCGAGGATGCTAGAGGGACCCAGTACTTC
TRBV19,.,.,TRBJ1-5,CASSLEQVGIEPQHF,TGTGCCAGTAGTCTAGAACAGGTGGGGATAGAGCCCCAGCATTTT
TRBV7-8,.,TRBD1,TRBJ1-5,CASSFDRDQPQHF,TGTGCCAGCAGCTTCGACAGGGACCAGCCCCAGCATTTT
TRBV11-1,.,.,TRBJ1-1,CASIATGVHTEAFF,TGTGCCAGCATCGCGACGGGGGTTCACACTGAAGCTTTCTTT
TRBV7-2,.,.,TRBJ2-3,CASSLSGNTDTQYF,TGTGCCAGCAGCTTAAGCGGTAACACAGATACGCAGTATTTT
TRBV9,.,.,TRBJ1-3,CASSAGQTVDTIYF,TGTGCCAGCAGCGCCGGACAGACTGTAGACACCATATATTTT
TRBV28,.,TRBD1,TRBJ1-5,CASSSQGAQFRRQPQHF,TGTGCCAGCAGTTCTCAGGGGGCGCAGTTCAGGAGGCAGCCCCAGCATTTT
TRBV2,.,.,TRBJ1-3,CASSEAQGSGNTIYF,TGTGCCAGCAGTGAAGCCCAGGGGTCTGGAAACACCATATATTTT
TRBV5-4,few,TRBD1,TRBJ2-2,CASSLDRDNTGELFF,TGTGCCAGCAGCTTAGACAGGGATAACACCGGGGAGCTGTTTTTT
TRBV5-1,few,.,TRBJ2-7,CASSFAGVAGEQYF,TGCGCCAGCAGCTTTGCAGGGGTGGCGGGCGAGCAGTACTTC
TRBV9,.,.,TRBJ2-6,CASSAPAGANVLTF,TGTGCCAGCAGCGCCCCGGCTGGGGCCAACGTCCTGACTTTC
TRBV11-2,few,.,TRBJ1-1,CASSLDSYFRGPGTTEAFF,TGTGCCAGCAGCTTAGATTCCTACTTCCGGGGCCCGGGGACTACTGAAGCTTTCTTT
TRBV28,.,.,TRBJ1-1,CASRSVGREAEAFF,TGTGCCAGCAGGTCGGTGGGTCGGGAGGCTGAAGCTTTCTTT
TRBV7-2,.,.,TRBJ2-3,CASSYRGTDTQYF,TGTGCCAGCAGCTATCGGGGGACAGATACGCAGTATTTT
TRBV6-5,few,.,TRBJ1-6,CASSQGAGDNSPLHF,TGTGCCAGCAGTCAAGGGGCAGGCGATAATTCACCCCTCCACTTT
TRBV4-2,.,TRBD1,TRBJ1-2,CASSQATGQGYGYTF,TGTGCCAGCAGCCAAGCAACGGGACAGGGCTATGGCTACACCTTC
TRBV5-6,.,.,TRBJ1-1,CASSFDSIFNMNTEAFF,TGTGCCAGCAGCTTTGACTCTATTTTCAATATGAACACTGAAGCTTTCTTT
TRBV19,.,.,TRBJ2-5,CASQGGTETQYF,TGTGCCAGTCAAGGAGGGACAGAGACCCAGTACTTC
TRBV18,once,TRBD1,TRBJ2-5,CASSPTAGGPQETQYF,TGTGCCAGCTCACCAACGGCAGGGGGCCCCCAAGAGACCCAGTACTTC
TRBV5-1,once,.,TRBJ1-2,CASSLTLSGGYTF,TGCGCCAGCAGCTTAACACTAAGCGGGGGCTACACCTTC
TRBV4-1,.,.,TRBJ1-5,CASSQARDGDISDQPQHF,TGCGCCAGCAGCCAGGCCCGAGATGGGGACATCTCCGATCAGCCCCAGCATTTT
TRBV27,.,.,TRBJ2-1,CASSSGLTVYNEQFF,TGTGCCAGCAGTTCGGGACTCACGGTGTACAATGAGCAGTTCTTC
TRBV6-5,.,.,TRBJ2-2,CASSGVGGELFF,TGTGCCAGCAGTGGAGTCGGGGGGGAGCTGTTTTTT
TRBV18,.,.,TRBJ1-5,CASSPEGRVLQPQHF,TGTGCCAGCTCACCAGAAGGGAGGGTCCTTCAGCCCCAGCATTTT
TRBV6-4,.,TRBD1,TRBJ2-3,CASSDGTGDTDTQYF,TGTGCCAGCAGTGACGGGACAGGGGACACAGATACGCAGTATTTT
TRBV4-3,.,TRBD1,TRBJ2-7,CASSQNRGEQYF,TGCGCCAGCAGCCAAAACAGGGGCGAGCAGTACTTC
TRBV20-1,once,.,TRBJ1-2,CSAIIGGGYTF,TGCAGTGCTATAATAGGGGGAGGCTACACCTTC
TRBV6-5,once,.,TRBJ2-1,CASSPLSRGHNEQFF,TGTGCCAGCAGTCCACTCAGTAGGGGCCACAATGAGCAGTTCTTC
TRBV6-6,few,TRBD1,TRBJ2-7,CASSIFRTGYEQYF,TGTGCCAGCAGTATCTTCCGGACAGGCTACGAGCAGTACTTC
TRBV6-5,few,TRBD1,TRBJ2-7,CASSRPGQGNEQYF,TGTGCCAGCAGTCGACCGGGACAGGGGAACGAGCAGTACTTC
TRBV7-2,.,.,TRBJ1-2,CASSRAGPNYGYTF,TGTGCCAGCAGTCGGGCAGGGCCCAACTATGGCTACACCTTC
TRBV30,.,.,TRBJ2-7,CAWSVDSTGYEQYF,TGTGCCTGGAGTGTCGATTCCACAGGTTACGAGCAGTACTTC
TRBV5-1,.,.,TRBJ1-1,CASSLYDLNTEAFF,TGCGCCAGCAGCCTCTACGACTTGAACACTGAAGCTTTCTTT
TRBV2,.,.,TRBJ2-2,CASIRGQGVGELFF,TGTGCCAGCATCCGGGGGCAGGGGGTAGGGGAGCTGTTTTTT
TRBV25-1,.,TRBD1,TRBJ1-2,CASRQGGWGYTF,TGTGCCAGCAGGCAGGGGGGCTGGGGCTACACCTTC
TRBV7-3,.,TRBD1,TRBJ2-1,CASSLTTGGFNEQFF,TGTGCCAGCAGCTTAACGACAGGGGGCTTTAATGAGCAGTTCTTC
TRBV28,.,TRBD2,TRBJ2-3,CASSRPGTTTDTQYF,TGTGCCAGCAGTCGCCCCGGGACTACCACAGATACGCAGTATTTT
TRBV19,.,.,TRBJ1-1,CASSLAGLRNTEAFF,TGTGCCAGTAGTCTCGCAGGGCTACGGAACACTGAAGCTTTCTTT
TRBV29-1,.,.,TRBJ2-5,CSVAPGPEETQYF,TGCAGCGTTGCGCCCGGCCCGGAGGAGACCCAGTACTTC
TRBV28,.,.,TRBJ1-3,CATFTGSPGNTIYF,TGTGCCACCTTTACAGGGTCCCCTGGAAACACCATATATTTT
TRBV5-4,.,.,TRBJ2-7,CASSSDNYEQYF,TGTGCCAGCAGCTCGGACAACTACGAGCAGTACTTC
TRBV18,.,.,TRBJ1-3,CASSPMSRQNSGNTIYF,TGTGCCAGCTCACCCATGTCGCGGCAGAACTCTGGAAACACCATATATTTT
TRBV9,.,.,TRBJ1-6,CASSVGGGAGSPLHF,TGTGCCAGCAGCGTAGGTGGGGGGGCAGGTTCACCCCTCCACTTT
TRBV5-1,.,.,TRBJ2-7,CASGLEPGPAYEQYF,TGCGCCAGCGGACTCGAACCCGGGCCTGCCTACGAGCAGTACTTC
TRBV7-2,.,TRBD2,TRBJ2-7,CASSLRRRGGGNEQYF,TGTGCCAGCAGCTTACGGCGGCGGGGGGGTGGGAACGAGCAGTACTTC
TRBV28,.,TRBD1,TRBJ2-5,CASSLGQGRTQYF,TGTGCCAGCAGTTTGGGACAGGGCCGGACCCAGTACTTC